Below, one T cell receptor beta chain is given with its context. Germline V gene lookup returns CDR1 SNHLY and CDR2 FYNNEI. This CDR3 is 13 amino acids long. The V segment lost 11 bases and the J segment 8 bases; nucleotides outside the gene matches: 9. The data originate from a study of T cell responses to AZD1222 COVID-19 vaccine. Sequencing was performed with immunoSEQ multiplex PCR; in TCRdb, only in-frame clones are kept and a portion is missing. The data show some 140,000 clones, roughly 93% seen once. The TCR sequence derives from an adult in good health. The chain links TRBV2 to TRBJ1-4, with 9 bases identical to TRBD1. Specimen: peripheral blood, collected on day 0 of AZD1222 vaccination. This CDR3 is CAGHRGLGEKLFF. The CDR3 nucleotides are TGTGCCGGACACAGGGGGCTGGGGGAAAAACTGTTTTTT. Complete variable domain (other parts from reference TRBV2 and TRBJ1-4): EPEVTQTPSHQVTQMGQEVILRCVPISNHLYFYWYRQILGQKVEFLVSFYNNEISEKSEIFDDQFSVERPDGSNFTLKIRSTKLEDSAMYFCAGHRGLGEKLFFGSGTQLSVL.